This TCR beta chain was recorded in a study of blood T cell repertoires in COVID-19. At the level of the study: For recovered donors of Cohort 3, there were two negative PCRs, clearance, or symptom resolution. The cDNA or gDNA used as material had been derived from T cells, B-cell-depleted T cells, or PBMCs.

J was trimmed by 7 bases and V by 3 bases; bases with no gene match: 5. CDR1 is MNHNS and CDR2 is SASEGT in the germline V gene. The CDR3 contains 15 residues. The assay was immunoSEQ multiplex PCR, and TCRdb's table has in-frame clones only and misses some. The sample consists of more than 200,000 clones, about nine tenths of them appearing once. Adults between about 18 and 89 years of age took part from 20 to 25 US areas. Cohort allocation depended upon clinical history that participants reported. Sequenced material: PBMCs or T cells enriched from blood (not recorded which). The genes are TRBV6-1 and TRBJ1-5; 11 nucleotides line up with TRBD1. This TCR came from a young man in a cohort exposed to, infected with or recovered from COVID-19 (not recorded which). The CDR3 region has the DNA TGTGCCAGCAGTGAGGGACAGGGGGTACGGCAGCCCCAGCATTTT. Encoded protein: CASSEGQGVRQPQHF.